This T cell receptor beta chain came from a study of OX40 agonist ivuxolimab in advanced cancers. Background on the study: Among those enrolled, mean age was 60 years (range roughly 20 to 85) and less than 90% were male. Study-level results: In the expanded peripheral T cells, antigen specificity was never determined. At doses 0.1 to 3.0 mg/kg, CD4+ and CD8+ clones expanded.

From germline, CDR1 is SGHAT and CDR2 FQNNGV. The CDR3 totals 15 residues. V lost 6 bases, J lost 7 bases, and 11 bases stayed unmatched. Generated by immunoSEQ multiplex PCR, the TCRdb table keeps only in-frame clones and is missing some. The sample includes around 98,000 clones, approximately 88% seen only once; the top ten take roughly 0.5%. Comment on this clone: Its antigen remains unidentified.

This TCR was sampled from an adult with an advanced solid tumor such as melanoma, head and neck, liver or kidney cancer. The specimen comprised CD4+ or CD8+ T cells sorted from blood, sampled in a trial of the OX40 agonist ivuxolimab. The chain recombines TRBV11-2 with TRBJ1-4; 7 nucleotides agree with TRBD1. CDR3 residues: CASSSTTGSGEKLFF. The DNA for the CDR3 is TGTGCCAGCAGTTCCACGACAGGGTCGGGTGAAAAACTGTTTTTT.